This entry is about one T cell receptor beta chain. The data derive from a study of blood T cell repertoires in COVID-19. On the study more broadly: The United States, Italy and Spain supplied acute and convalescent COVID-19 samples. From T cells, B-cell-depleted T cells, or PBMCs came the material, which was cDNA or gDNA.

Original data processing: It was from reference gene primer amplification that nucleated cell counts were estimated. The method was immunoSEQ multiplex PCR; TCRdb's version includes in-frame clones alone and lacks a portion of them. Clonal size and the V and J genes are those of that table, whereas D and trimming came from the DNA. The sample shows under 35,000 clones, under 85% of them seen only once. This CDR3 contains 13 residues. Between the trimmed V and J ends, which lost 5 bases and 13 bases, there was a span of 18 bases. Looked up from germline, CDR1 is SGHNT and CDR2 is YENEEA. The sequence was obtained from a man between 65 and 85 years old with acute or convalescent COVID-19. J is TRBJ2-1 and V is TRBV11-3, with TRBD1 as a possible D gene (5 bases). Input material: peripheral blood. The DNA of the CDR3 is TGTGCCAGCAGCCGCGAAAAGCAGGGCCCCCAGTTCTTC. Translation gives CASSREKQGPQFF.